This T cell receptor (beta chain) was obtained from a study of CD8 T cells in Susac syndrome. General study results and limits: As acknowledged by the study, its TCR sequencing and HLA analysis included a relatively small number of individuals.

Germline CDR1 LNHNV, CDR2 YYDKDF (reference sequence). Trimming left V 3 bases short and J 1 base short, with 12 bases between. The CDR3 length is 15 residues. CD8+ and CD4+ T cells from blood underwent TCR beta sequencing, which was carried out in a high-throughput format. Both CD4+ and CD8+ T cells were negatively isolated, and TEMRA cells underwent FACS enrichment. Random hexamers served to reverse transcribe roughly 0.5 to 1 ug RNA. Across 54 Vbeta and 13 Jbeta, TCR beta CDR3 was amplified with immunoSEQ multiplex PCR. TCRdb reprocessed the immunoSEQ multiplex PCR reads via MiXCR and lists one record per CDR3 protein. The data show about 250,000 distinct CDR3 sequences, over 85% seen once. As to this clonotype: What it binds is not known.

The chain joins TRBV15 to TRBJ2-5; D perhaps matches TRBD1 (6 bases). Sequences were obtained from CD4+ T cells from PBMCs. This TCR derives from a human donor with multiple sclerosis. Here the CDR3 reads CATSRRTGTQETQYF. DNA of the CDR3: TGTGCCACCAGCAGGCGAACAGGGACCCAAGAGACCCAGTACTTC.